This T cell receptor beta chain is from a study of CD8+ T cells in alopecia areata. Notes on the study in general: Within the top 100, expanded CD8+ clones significantly decreased with tofacitinib, as did scalp clonality. In patients, TCRs were shared less clearly than in mice, and HLA may possibly be involved.

Remarks on this clone: Its antigen is not known.

CDR3 length equals 11 residues. Trimming removed 5 bases at V and 3 bases at J, with 4 bases between. Germline V lookup: CDR1 SEHNR, CDR2 FQNEAQ (reference sequence). Extracted from the samples, RNA was reverse transcribed into cDNA to serve as the sequencing template. Using immunoSEQ multiplex PCR, the repertoire was profiled, and TCRdb retains in-frame clones only, with some absent. The data show approximately 110,000 clones, with roughly 56% seen just once and about 3.3% held by the top ten. The treatment: oral pan-JAK inhibitor, 5-10 mg twice daily. Researchers gathered lesional scalp punch biopsies and peripheral blood from patients with alopecia areata.

Sequenced material: CD4+ T cells sorted from blood, taken at week 24, from a patient treated with tofacitinib. V usage is TRBV7-9 and J usage is TRBJ1-1; no firm D call. The source is a human donor with alopecia areata. DNA for the CDR3: TGTGCCAGCAGCCCCGACACTGAAGCTTTCTTT. The encoded protein is CASSPDTEAFF.